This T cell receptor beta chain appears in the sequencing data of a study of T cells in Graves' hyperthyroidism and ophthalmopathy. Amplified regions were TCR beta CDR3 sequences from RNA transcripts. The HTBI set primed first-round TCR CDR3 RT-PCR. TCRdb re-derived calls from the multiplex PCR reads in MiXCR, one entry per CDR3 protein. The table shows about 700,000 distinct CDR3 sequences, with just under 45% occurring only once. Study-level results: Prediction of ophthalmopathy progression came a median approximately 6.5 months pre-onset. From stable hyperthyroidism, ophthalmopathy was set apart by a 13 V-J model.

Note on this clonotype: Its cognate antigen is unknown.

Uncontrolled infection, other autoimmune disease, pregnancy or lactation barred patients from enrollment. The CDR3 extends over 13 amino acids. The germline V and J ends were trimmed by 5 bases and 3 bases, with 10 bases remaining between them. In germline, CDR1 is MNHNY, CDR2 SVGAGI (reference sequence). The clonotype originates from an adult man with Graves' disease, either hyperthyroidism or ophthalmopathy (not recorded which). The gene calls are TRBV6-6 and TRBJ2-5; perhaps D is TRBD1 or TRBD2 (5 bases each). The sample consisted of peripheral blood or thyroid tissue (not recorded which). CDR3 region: CASSERGEETQYF. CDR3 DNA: TGTGCCAGCAGTGAGAGAGGGGAAGAGACCCAGTACTTC.